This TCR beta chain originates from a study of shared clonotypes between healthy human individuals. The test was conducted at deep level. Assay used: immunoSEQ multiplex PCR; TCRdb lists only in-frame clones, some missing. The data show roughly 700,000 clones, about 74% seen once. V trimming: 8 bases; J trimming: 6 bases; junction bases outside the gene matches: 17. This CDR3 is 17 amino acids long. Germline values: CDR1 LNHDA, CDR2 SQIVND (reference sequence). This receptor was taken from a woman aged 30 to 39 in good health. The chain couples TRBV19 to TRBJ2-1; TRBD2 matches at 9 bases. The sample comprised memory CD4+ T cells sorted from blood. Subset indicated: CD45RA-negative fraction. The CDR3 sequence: CASSPSTVAGGGNEQFF. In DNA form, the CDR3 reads TGTGCCAGTTCCCCTAGCACGGTGGCGGGAGGGGGCAATGAGCAGTTCTTC.